Each of the 9 T cell receptor beta chains below was sequenced from the same sample in a study of tissue T cells after allogeneic stem cell transplantation. Produced via immunoSEQ multiplex PCR; TCRdb's table is partial and in-frame only. The repertoire holds roughly 50,000 clones, with approximately 70% as singletons. Sequenced material: sorted cells pooled from one or two spleens. These receptors all come from a pool of C57BL/6 mice in good health.

To note about this clone: The genes and germline here are from mouse. The read halts 1 residue ahead of the CDR3 end, with the missing end drawn from the germline J gene. This chain uses TRBV2 with TRBJ1-2, with D possibly matching TRBD1 (6 bases). With 0 bases removed from V and 4 bases from J, the gap between germline ends came to 12 bases. The CDR3 loop spans 15 amino acids. Per the germline V gene, CDR1 is LGHNA and CDR2 is YSYQKL. The CDR3: CASSQDGGAGSDYTF. The CDR3 bases that were read are TGTGCCAGCAGCCAAGACGGGGGGGCGGGCTCCGACTACACC.

As for this clone: Gene names and germline match the mouse. The sequenced fragment ends 1 residue before the CDR3 boundary, so the rest is inferred from the germline J gene. The gene calls are TRBV1 and TRBJ1-6; D is unresolved. TRBJ1-6 is reported as an ORF; its role is uncertain. Per the germline V gene, CDR1 is NSQYPW and CDR2 is LRSPGD (reference sequence). The ends were cut back, 3 bases at V and 1 base at J, with 1 base in the middle. CDR3 length equals 13 residues. The sequenced CDR3 bases are TGCACCTGCAGTGCGTCCTATAATTCGCCCCTCTAC. Its translation is CTCSASYNSPLY. The entire CDR3 sequence reads CTCSASYNSPLYF.

Remarks on this clone: Germline is not matched at one junction end, which may reflect a read error. Gene names refer to mouse genes. The read ends 1 residue shy of where the CDR3 ends; the end is completed using the germline J gene. The sample holds other DNA sequences that translate to the same CDR3. The gene calls are TRBV13-2 and TRBJ1-3, with TRBD1 as a possible D gene (6 bases). In germline, CDR1 is NNHNN, CDR2 SYGAGS (reference sequence). The CDR3 runs to 13 residues. The CDR3 loop reads CVSGGGLGNTLYF. CDR3 DNA, as far as it was read: TGTGTCAGCGGGGGGGGGCTAGGAAATACGCTCTAT.

In the case of this clone: Gene names denote mouse genes. The part of the CDR3 DNA that was read is TGTGCCAGCAGCCAGCGGACTTTACAAAACACCTTGTAC. Translating it yields CASSQRTLQNTLY. The whole CDR3 protein is CASSQRTLQNTLYF. V gene TRBV2 combines with J gene TRBJ2-4; tentative D call: TRBD2 (5 bases). The DNA ends 1 residue before the CDR3 does, and the rest of the CDR3 is filled in from the germline J gene. The CDR3 length is 14 residues. The V and J ends lost 3 bases and 3 bases respectively, with 10 bases between them. Germline CDR1 and CDR2: LGHNA and YSYQKL.

In regard to this clone: Here the gene names and germline are mouse. With the read ending 1 residue before the CDR3 end, the germline J gene is used to fill in that end. The chain carries TRBV4 and TRBJ2-1, with 11 bases that match TRBD2. J gave up 0 bases and V 5 bases, and 3 bases lay outside the gene matches. Germline V gene sequence: CDR1 LGHDT, CDR2 YNNKQL (reference sequence). The CDR3 runs to 16 residues. The chain's CDR3 is CASSPDWGGNYAEQFF. The CDR3 bases that were read are TGTGCCAGCAGCCCCGACTGGGGGGGTAACTATGCTGAGCAGTTC. Full variable domain (remainder filled in from reference TRBV4 and TRBJ2-1): ETAVFQTPNYHVTQVGNEVSFNCKQTLGHDTMYWYKQDSKKLLKIMFSYNNKQLIVNETVPRRFSPQSSDKAHLNLRIKSVEPEDSAVYLCASSPDWGGNYAEQFFGPGTRLTVL.

The sample holds a few counts of this clone. The gene names given are mouse names. The read ends 1 residue early relative to the CDR3; the germline J gene fills the gap. The rearrangement uses TRBV26 and TRBJ2-7; D call uncertain. Trimming cost V 3 bases and J 0 bases, with 6 bases left between them. This CDR3 is built from 13 residues. Germline loops: CDR1 KGHPV, CDR2 FQNQEV (reference sequence). The CDR3 loop reads CASSLPVSYEQYF. The CDR3 DNA, read in part, is TGTGCCAGCAGTCTCCCAGTCTCCTATGAACAGTAC. Full variable domain (missing parts from reference TRBV26 and TRBJ2-7): NSKVIQTPRYLVKGQGQKAKMRCIPEKGHPVVFWYQQNKNNEFKFLINFQNQEVLQQIDMTEKRFSAECPSNSPCSLEIQSSEAGDSALYLCASSLPVSYEQYFGPGTRLTVL.

On this clone itself: Here the gene names and germline are mouse. The CDR3 extends 1 residue past the end of the read, so its final part is completed from the germline J gene. V and J are TRBV3 and TRBJ1-3, with 10 bases that match TRBD1. This CDR3 is built from 15 residues. CDR1 is SNHLY, CDR2 FYNGKV, per germline (reference sequence). J lost 4 bases, V lost 4 bases, and 4 bases had no gene match. CDR3 in amino acids: CASSSDRGLGNTLYF. The sequenced CDR3 bases are TGTGCCAGCAGCTCTGACAGGGGGCTGGGAAATACGCTCTAT.

This clone was counted a few times. Each gene name is a mouse one. The DNA read from the CDR3 is TGTGCCAGCAGTGATGCGAGGGACTGGGGTCCCTCCTATGAACAGTAC. This codes for CASSDARDWGPSYEQY. The full CDR3 is CASSDARDWGPSYEQYF. The V gene is TRBV13-1, the J gene TRBJ2-7; 10 bases are a match to TRBD2. The sequenced fragment ends 1 residue before the CDR3 boundary, so the rest is inferred from the germline J gene. CDR1 is NSHNY, CDR2 SYGAGN, per germline. CDR3 length equals 17 residues. J lost 0 bases, V lost 0 bases, and 6 bases had no gene match.

As concerns this clone: All gene names here are mouse names. Incomplete CDR3 DNA: TGTGCCAGCGGGCAAAACACAGAAGTCTTC. It translates to CASGQNTEVF. The complete CDR3 protein is CASGQNTEVFF. This rearrangement joins TRBV13-2 to TRBJ1-1; D remains unclear. The CDR3 goes on 1 residue after the read ends, and that part is filled in from the germline J gene. Germline loops: CDR1 NNHNN, CDR2 SYGAGS (reference sequence). Between the trimmed V and J ends, which lost 5 bases and 1 base, there was a span of 3 bases. CDR3 size: 11 residues.